A single sample gave rise to the 22 T cell receptor beta chains below, sequenced in a study of blood T cell repertoires in COVID-19. Produced via immunoSEQ multiplex PCR; TCRdb's table is partial and in-frame only. The sample records around 180,000 clones, 84% being singletons. Sequenced material: PBMCs or T cells enriched from blood (not recorded which). The source is a man aged 50-59 years who had recovered from COVID-19.

The rearrangement links TRBV2 to TRBJ2-3; TRBD1 might be the D (5 bases). The germline gives CDR1 SNHLY, CDR2 FYNNEI. The CDR3 contains 13 residues. The V gene lost 6 bases and the J gene lost 5 bases, with 12 bases spanning the gap. CDR3 sequence: CASRRRVGDTQYF. CDR3 sequence (DNA): TGTGCCAGCAGACGCAGGGTAGGAGATACGCAGTATTTT.

V usage is TRBV4-2 and J usage is TRBJ1-1, with D hard to call. The V end lost 3 bases, the J end lost 1 base, and 9 bases lay between the germline ends. Per the germline V gene, CDR1 is LGHNA and CDR2 is YNFKEQ. CDR3 size: 14 residues. The DNA for the CDR3 is TGTGCCAGCAGCCATCGAGGCAGGAACACTGAAGCTTTCTTT. Protein: CASSHRGRNTEAFF.

This chain links TRBV18 with TRBJ1-5, with D possibly matching TRBD1 (5 bases). V lost 5 bases to trimming and J lost 2 bases, with 13 bases between them. The germline gives CDR1 KGHSH, CDR2 LQKENI. This CDR3 contains 15 residues. In DNA, the CDR3 is TGTGCCAGCTCAAGGGGAAATTCCGGCAATCAGCCCCAGCATTTT. Encoded protein: CASSRGNSGNQPQHF. The full variable domain, in which reference TRBV18 and TRBJ1-5 provide the parts outside the CDR3, is NAGVMQNPRHLVRRRGQEARLRCSPMKGHSHVYWYRQLPEEGLKFMVYLQKENIIDESGMPKERFSAEFPKEGPSILRIQQVVRGDSAAYFCASSRGNSGNQPQHFGDGTRLSIL.

V usage is TRBV29-1 and J usage is TRBJ2-5, with TRBD1 as a possible D gene (5 bases). Trimming left V 3 bases short and J 3 bases short, with 8 bases between. Germline CDR1 is SQVTM and CDR2 is ANQGSEA. The CDR3 is made up of 12 amino acids. The CDR3 is CSVDPGKETQYF. CDR3 coding DNA: TGCAGCGTTGACCCAGGGAAAGAGACCCAGTACTTC.

V usage is TRBV3-1 (or the pseudogene TRBV3-2) and J usage is TRBJ2-1; TRBD1 matches 7 bases. The CDR3 consists of 15 residues. V gave up 4 bases and J gave up 0 bases; unmatched junction bases: 3. Germline loops: CDR1 LGHDT, CDR2 YNNKEL (reference sequence). The DNA of the CDR3 is TGTGCCAGCAGCCGCCGACAGGGCTCCTACAATGAGCAGTTCTTC. It yields the protein CASSRRQGSYNEQFF.

The rearrangement uses TRBV19 and TRBJ1-6; 7 bases map to TRBD1. This CDR3 is 17 amino acids long. Germline CDR1 reads LNHDA; CDR2 reads SQIVND (reference sequence). V dropped 5 bases and J dropped 4; count of bases not matched to a gene: 11. The CDR3 DNA reads TGTGCCAGTAGTCCACGACAGGGACCTTCGTATAATTCACCCCTCCACTTT. Protein sequence: CASSPRQGPSYNSPLHF.

V is TRBV5-6 and J is TRBJ1-3, with TRBD1 matching 7 bases. Per the germline V gene, CDR1 is SGHDT and CDR2 is YYEEEE. This CDR3 contains 14 residues. The ends lost 5 bases at V and 4 bases at J; junction bases unmatched: 6. The CDR3 bases are TGTGCCAGCAGGAAGCCGGGACAGGGAAACACCATATATTTT. It yields the protein CASRKPGQGNTIYF.

The V call is TRBV5-1, the J call TRBJ2-5, with 9 nucleotides matching TRBD2. Germline trimming cut 3 bases from V and 6 bases from J; bases unmatched to any gene: 3. Per germline, CDR1 SGHRS and CDR2 YFSETQ. The length of the CDR3 is 13 residues. The CDR3 loop reads CASSWTSEKTQYF. The DNA of the CDR3 is TGCGCCAGCAGCTGGACTAGCGAAAAGACCCAGTACTTC.

As regards this clone: The junction differs from germline at one of its ends, possibly a read error. The chain links TRBV10-3 to TRBJ2-2, with 8 bases lining up with TRBD2. CDR3 size: 13 residues. Germline V gene data show CDR1 as ENHRY and CDR2 as SYGVKD. The DNA for the CDR3 is TGCGCGGGGGGACTAGGACCAACCGGGGAGCTGTTTTTT. As protein: CAGGLGPTGELFF.

This chain uses TRBV7-9 with TRBJ1-2, with 7 bases identical to TRBD1. V shed 4 bases, J shed 8 bases, and the junction held 7 bases outside the gene matches. Germline CDR1 is SEHNR and CDR2 is FQNEAQ (reference sequence). The CDR3 loop spans 13 amino acids. Here the CDR3 reads CASSYTGARGYTF. CDR3 nucleotides: TGTGCCAGCAGCTATACAGGGGCCCGAGGCTACACCTTC. Full variable domain (rest looked up from reference TRBV7-9 and TRBJ1-2): DTGVSQNPRHKITKRGQNVTFRCDPISEHNRLYWYRQTLGQGPEFLTYFQNEAQLEKSRLLSDRFSAERPKGSFSTLEIQRTEQGDSAMYLCASSYTGARGYTFGSGTRLTVV.

The V call is TRBV29-1, the J call TRBJ2-5; 9 bases match TRBD1. This CDR3 has 13 amino acids. CDR1 and CDR2 from the germline V gene are SQVTM and ANQGSEA. The ends lost 5 bases at V and 2 bases at J; junction bases unmatched: 3. CDR3 residues: CSVTDRGQETQYF. DNA for the CDR3: TGCAGCGTTACGGACAGGGGACAAGAGACCCAGTACTTC. The variable domain in full, with the rest retrieved from reference TRBV29-1 and TRBJ2-5, is SAVISQKPSRDICQRGTSLTIQCQVDSQVTMMFWYRQQPGQSLTLIATANQGSEATYESGFVIDKFPISRPNLTFSTLTVSNMSPEDSSIYLCSVTDRGQETQYFGPGTRLLVL.

The chain uses TRBV10-3 and TRBJ2-2, with D possibly matching TRBD2 (5 bases). Germline CDR1 reads ENHRY; CDR2 reads SYGVKD. The ends were cut back, 0 bases at V and 1 base at J, with 9 bases in the middle. The CDR3 consists of 16 residues. Written as DNA, the CDR3 is TGTGCCATCAGTGAGTCCGGACTGATGAACACCGGGGAGCTGTTTTTT. Protein product: CAISESGLMNTGELFF.

This clone was observed once. This rearrangement joins TRBV5-1 to TRBJ2-5; 9 bases match TRBD2. J lost 5 bases, V lost 2 bases, and 10 bases had no gene match. CDR1 is SGHRS and CDR2 is YFSETQ in the germline V gene. The CDR3 totals 16 residues. The CDR3 loop reads CASSFGAGGGVETQYF. In DNA form, the CDR3 reads TGCGCCAGCAGCTTCGGGGCTGGCGGGGGGGTGGAGACCCAGTACTTC.

The chain is built from TRBV5-1 and TRBJ1-1; maybe TRBD1 (5 bases). CDR3 length: 12 residues. Looked up from germline, CDR1 is SGHRS and CDR2 is YFSETQ. V lost 7 bases and J 8 bases, leaving 15 bases between the germline ends. The CDR3 sequence is CASSRVAGEAFF. In nucleotides, the CDR3 is TGCGCCAGCTCGCGAGTGGCAGGGGAAGCTTTCTTT.

V is TRBV4-1 and J is TRBJ2-5; D may be TRBD1 (6 bases). The CDR3 loop spans 13 amino acids. V was cut by 3 bases and J by 5 bases, with 10 bases left in between. In germline, CDR1 is MGHRA, CDR2 YSYEKL. The DNA for the CDR3 is TGCGCCAGCAGCCAGGACAGCACTGAGACCCAGTACTTC. It codes for CASSQDSTETQYF.

This chain joins TRBV9 and TRBJ2-7, with 9 bases aligning to TRBD1. This CDR3 contains 15 residues. Germline V gene sequence: CDR1 SGDLS, CDR2 YYNGEE. V dropped 0 bases and J dropped 2; count of bases not matched to a gene: 3. In DNA, the CDR3 is TGTGCCAGCAGCGTAGGGGACAGGGTGACCTACGAGCAGTACTTC. The encoded protein is CASSVGDRVTYEQYF.

This chain uses TRBV11-2 with TRBJ2-1, with 14 bases matching TRBD2. Unmatched junction bases numbered 4, after V lost 3 bases and J lost 0 bases. The CDR3 consists of 18 residues. The germline gives CDR1 SGHAT, CDR2 FQNNGV. CDR3 amino acids: CASSLRTSGGFSYNEQFF. The CDR3 bases are TGTGCCAGCAGCTTGAGGACTAGCGGGGGGTTCTCCTACAATGAGCAGTTCTTC.

This chain links TRBV3-1 (or the pseudogene TRBV3-2) with TRBJ2-3, with 12 nucleotides matching TRBD1. Germline CDR1 and CDR2: LGHDT and YNNKEL (reference sequence). The CDR3 loop spans 17 amino acids. With V trimmed by 4 bases and J by 4 bases, 9 bases remained unmatched. The CDR3 sequence is CASSPGTGTGGSDTQYF. The CDR3 nucleotides are TGTGCCAGCAGCCCGGGTACCGGGACAGGGGGCTCAGATACGCAGTATTTT.

The chain carries TRBV3-1 (or the pseudogene TRBV3-2) and TRBJ1-2, with TRBD1 matching 7 bases. Germline assignment: CDR1 LGHDT and CDR2 YNNKEL (reference sequence). V trimming: 3 bases; J trimming: 4 bases; junction bases outside the gene matches: 11. This CDR3 contains 16 residues. This CDR3 reads CASSQTSTGIRYGYTF. The CDR3 DNA is TGTGCCAGCAGCCAGACTTCGACAGGGATCCGCTATGGCTACACCTTC.

The chain links TRBV11-2 to TRBJ2-5, with 8 nucleotides matching TRBD1. V was clipped by 3 bases and J by 2 bases; unmatched bases: 11. CDR1 is SGHAT, CDR2 FQNNGV, per germline. The CDR3 loop spans 17 amino acids. The chain's CDR3 is CASSFYPLGQGQETQYF. CDR3 bases: TGTGCCAGCAGCTTTTATCCTTTAGGACAGGGACAAGAGACCCAGTACTTC.

The rearrangement links TRBV5-1 to TRBJ1-1; 10 bases are a match to TRBD1. This CDR3 is 16 amino acids long. V gave up 3 bases and J gave up 3 bases; unmatched junction bases: 8. Germline values: CDR1 SGHRS, CDR2 YFSETQ. The CDR3 nucleotides are TGCGCCAGCAGCTGGCGACAGGGGGCTAAGGACACTGAAGCTTTCTTT. Its protein product is CASSWRQGAKDTEAFF. Full variable domain (missing parts from reference TRBV5-1 and TRBJ1-1): KAGVTQTPRYLIKTRGQQVTLSCSPISGHRSVSWYQQTPGQGLQFLFEYFSETQRNKGNFPGRFSGRQFSNSRSEMNVSTLELGDSALYLCASSWRQGAKDTEAFFGQGTRLTVV.

CDR3: CASSTRLATTDTQYF. CDR3 DNA: TGCGCCAGCAGCACCAGACTAGCGACCACAGATACGCAGTATTTT. The genes are TRBV5-1 and TRBJ2-3, with TRBD2 identical over 8 bases. Losses at the gene ends were 4 bases for V and 2 bases for J; bases not matched to a gene: 6. CDR3 length equals 15 residues. Germline V lookup: CDR1 SGHRS, CDR2 YFSETQ. The full variable domain, with the rest looked up from reference TRBV5-1 and TRBJ2-3, is KAGVTQTPRYLIKTRGQQVTLSCSPISGHRSVSWYQQTPGQGLQFLFEYFSETQRNKGNFPGRFSGRQFSNSRSEMNVSTLELGDSALYLCASSTRLATTDTQYFGPGTRLTVL.